This TCR beta chain was observed in a study of early T cells in non-severe SARS-CoV-2 infection. Overall study: Bulk RNA isolated from unsorted whole blood underwent sequencing; chains were not paired. Study findings and constraints: Matching results from VDJdb favored anti-spike CD8 responses, leaving private and CD4 specificities undetected.

The CDR3 is 12 residues long. CDR1 and CDR2 (germline): SGHRS, YFSETQ. Trimming took off 5 bases at V and 4 bases at J, with 6 bases between the two ends. This clonotype has ten or more counts. No antigen is known for it. The protocol attached unique molecular identifiers to individual cDNA molecules. MiXCR, applied by TCRdb to the 5' RACE reads, yields one record per CDR3 protein. The top ten clones hold about 7.6% of a sample with fewer than 110,000 distinct CDR3 sequences, roughly 11% of them seen once. The sequenced sample was whole blood. The receptor comes from an adult who was a healthcare worker with PCR-confirmed SARS-CoV-2 infection or an uninfected control (not recorded which). The chain uses TRBV5-1 and TRBJ1-4; D call uncertain. The CDR3 reads CASRGDNEKLFF. CDR3 in DNA: TGCGCCAGCAGGGGAGATAATGAAAAACTGTTTTTT.